This TCR beta chain was profiled in a study of regulatory T cells in long-lasting Graves disease. The germline V and J ends were trimmed by 5 bases and 9 bases, with 14 bases remaining between them. The CDR3 consists of 13 residues. The germline V gene has CDR1 MNHNS and CDR2 SASEGT. Study findings and constraints: Among samples with persistent disease, TRBV28, TRBJ1-2 and TRBJ2-5 were favored.

Remarks on this clonotype: Its antigen remains unknown.

The time point was: persistent/refractory GD, antithyroid drugs over 5 years with positive TRAb. The TCR library was prepared using RNA isolated from PBMCs. Sequencing libraries for TCR beta were prepared with iRepertoire HTBI primers and Arm-PCR of CDR3 regions. MiXCR was run by TCRdb on the multiplex PCR reads, yielding one entry per CDR3 protein. The sample gives roughly 500,000 distinct CDR3 sequences, less than 25% of which show up once; 6.5% to 8% is in the top ten. The chain links TRBV6-1 to TRBJ1-5, with a tentative D call TRBD1 (6 bases). This clonotype was sampled from a female donor with Graves disease. The sequences come from peripheral blood mononuclear cells (PBMCs), collected when the disease was refractory, from a patient treated with antithyroid drugs. The CDR3 coding sequence is TGTGCCAGCAGTCGACAGGCCTCCGGGCCCCAGCATTTT. Translation gives CASSRQASGPQHF.